This T cell receptor (beta chain) was documented in a study of blood T cell repertoires in COVID-19. Study in general: PBMCs, B-cell-depleted T cells, or T cells provided the cDNA or gDNA that made up the material.

The protocol was immunoSEQ multiplex PCR, while the TCRdb copy is restricted to in-frame clones and leaves out a portion. The sample contains 250,000 to 350,000 clones, 85% to 90% of which appear only once. Seattle patient enrollment occurred during active infection, with longitudinal follow-up thereafter. The TCR comes from a woman aged 25 to 39 with COVID-19, enrolled during active disease. The source material was peripheral blood.

In nucleotides, the CDR3 is TGTGCCAGCAGGGGACAACCTAGGAACACTGAAGCTTTCTTT. Its protein is CASRGQPRNTEAFF. The chain joins TRBV28 to TRBJ1-1; maybe TRBD1 (6 bases). Germline V gene sequence: CDR1 MDHEN, CDR2 SYDVKM. This CDR3 comprises 14 residues. Between the trimmed V and J ends, which lost 6 bases and 1 base, there was a span of 12 bases.